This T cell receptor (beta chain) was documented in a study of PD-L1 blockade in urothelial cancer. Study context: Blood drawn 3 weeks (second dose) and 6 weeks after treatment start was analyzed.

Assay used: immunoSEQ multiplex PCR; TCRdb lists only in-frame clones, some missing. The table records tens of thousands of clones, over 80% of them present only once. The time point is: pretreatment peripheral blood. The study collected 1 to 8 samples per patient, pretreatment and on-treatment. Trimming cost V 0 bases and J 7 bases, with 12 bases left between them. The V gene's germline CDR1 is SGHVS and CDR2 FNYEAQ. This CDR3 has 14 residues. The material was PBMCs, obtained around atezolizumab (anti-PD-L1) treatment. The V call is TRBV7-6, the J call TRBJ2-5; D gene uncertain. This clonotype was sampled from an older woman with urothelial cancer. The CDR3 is CASSLASSPRTQYF. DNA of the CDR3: TGTGCCAGCAGCTTAGCAAGTTCTCCTAGGACCCAGTACTTC.